This is a list of T cell receptor beta chains from one sample in a study of human T cells and chemical hapten exposure. TCRdb recomputed calls from the RACE reads with MiXCR, one row per CDR3 protein. The profile covers a few hundred thousand distinct CDR3 sequences, with over 5% appearing a single time and around 8.8% taken by the ten largest. The starting material was whole blood, obtained in connection with sensitization to the hapten diphenylcyclopropenone (DPC). The receptor source for this set is a woman in her late teens or twenties with alopecia areata. Some clones in this sample may be carry-over from other donors' samples. Each CDR3 is given with its conserved first and last residue. The D gene is left open where the match is weak. Size is omitted from some rows. Given values are once, few, many or a class for expanded clones.

many	TRBV20-1	TRBJ1-5	.	CSASSLRGTGIIGHQPQHF	TGCAGTGCTAGTAGCTTAAGGGGAACAGGGATCATAGGGCATCAGCCCCAGCATTTT
few	TRBV5-1	TRBJ2-6	.	CASRVAGVSGANVLTF	TGCGCCAGCAGAGTGGCAGGAGTCTCTGGGGCCAACGTCCTGACTTTC
.	TRBV7-2	TRBJ1-5	.	CASSLGVGEKPQHF	TGTGCCAGCAGCTTAGGTGTTGGGGAGAAGCCCCAGCATTTT
.	TRBV20-1	TRBJ1-1	TRBD1	CSARDIQGSNTEAFF	TGCAGTGCTAGGGACATACAGGGGAGCAACACTGAAGCTTTCTTT
.	TRBV20-1	TRBJ2-3	.	CSAETAPSTDTQYF	TGCAGTGCGGAGACTGCCCCTAGCACAGATACGCAGTATTTT
.	TRBV28	TRBJ1-2	TRBD1	CASSLQDRATNYGYTF	TGTGCCAGCAGTCTTCAGGACAGGGCAACTAACTATGGCTACACCTTC
many	TRBV7-8	TRBJ1-1	.	CASNLGESAEAFF	TGTGCCAGCAACTTGGGAGAGAGCGCTGAAGCTTTCTTT
.	TRBV9	TRBJ2-6	TRBD1	CASSRRGTGFSGANVLTF	TGTGCCAGCAGCAGGCGCGGGACAGGGTTCTCTGGGGCCAACGTCCTGACTTTC
few	TRBV6-5	TRBJ1-6	.	CASSPQGRNNSPLHF	TGTGCCAGCAGTCCACAGGGAAGAAATAATTCACCCCTCCACTTT
.	TRBV4-3	TRBJ2-1	.	CASSQETGYIGNEQFF	TGCGCCAGCAGCCAAGAAACAGGCTACATTGGTAATGAGCAGTTCTTC
many	TRBV27	TRBJ2-2	.	CASSPVMKNTGELFF	TGTGCCAGCAGTCCTGTGATGAAGAACACCGGGGAGCTGTTTTTT
.	TRBV10-3	TRBJ2-3	.	CAISVTGSTDTQYF	TGTGCCATCAGTGTAACAGGGAGCACAGATACGCAGTATTTT
many	TRBV4-3	TRBJ2-7	TRBD2	CASSQDAGGLPEQYF	TGCGCCAGCAGCCAAGATGCGGGGGGCCTCCCCGAGCAGTACTTC
few	TRBV6-1	TRBJ2-2	.	CASHGGIHTGELFF	TGTGCCTCCCACGGGGGCATCCACACCGGGGAGCTGTTTTTT
many	TRBV4-3	TRBJ2-4	.	CASSQDAGVAIQYF	TGCGCCAGCAGCCAAGACGCAGGGGTGGCCATTCAGTACTTC